This T cell receptor (beta chain) was identified in a study of blood T cell repertoires in COVID-19. Study-level information: Collection of acute and convalescent COVID-19 samples took place in the United States, Italy and Spain.

CDR1 is MDHEN, CDR2 SYDVKM, per germline. The CDR3 totals 14 residues. The V gene lost 6 bases and the J gene lost 4 bases, with 13 bases spanning the gap. Recruited during active infection, patients (from Seattle) were subsequently followed longitudinally. Data came from immunoSEQ multiplex PCR; TCRdb stores just in-frame clones and leaves some out. The sample shows around 260,000 clones, about 90% of them seen only once. The specimen sequenced was peripheral blood. This sequence originates from a woman in her seventies with COVID-19, enrolled during active disease. The V and J genes are TRBV28 and TRBJ2-1; no firm D call. The CDR3 DNA sequence: TGTGCCAGCAGACGCGGCGGAGCTTACAATGAGCAGTTCTTC. Protein sequence: CASRRGGAYNEQFF.